Detailed here is one T cell receptor delta chain. Its recognized antigen is unknown. The protein TCRdb gives is from a much larger clone and does not agree with this DNA's translation at residue 19, likely a read error; the protein shown here comes from the DNA. CDR1 and CDR2, looked up from the germline V gene, are GEAIGNYY and EKD. There are 20 amino acids in the CDR3, from cysteine to phenylalanine inclusive. CDR3 DNA is the only sequence kept; it has 60 bases, read in frame from the first base. These data originate in a study of DNA immune sequencing with unique molecular identifiers (dated by TCRdb to the early 2020s). Some background on the complete study: gammadelta T cells were enriched from buffy coats using immunomagnetic cell separation, and their genomic DNA was sequenced. Fluorescence-activated cell sorting was used to enrich gammadelta T cells from PBMC of about 9 healthy individuals. To compare enriched and non-enriched samples, 75 to 100 ng of enriched gammadelta T-cell DNA and 1 ug of non-enriched PBMC DNA were sequenced. An ultrasensitive DNA-based TRD repertoire sequencing method using PCR-introduced unique molecular identifiers was developed and validated in the study. The method was validated on synthetic reference molecules and on blood samples from healthy individuals. Donors were healthy individuals, with 10 or so donors profiled from sorted peripheral blood gammadelta T cells. Overall study results and their limits: Among clonotypes in healthy donors, the most frequent TRD rearrangement was TRDV2 paired with TRDJ1. TRD repertoire diversity differed among healthy donors, and several donors were highly oligoclonal, with the top 5 clonotypes making up more than half of productive molecules. The primer-based approach is unable to detect novel TRD sequences that the primers do not target.

The library was obtained by multiplex PCR. Genomic DNA was amplified with a 32-plex assay using primers for all 8 TRDV and 4 TRDJ genes covering the CDR3. A 12-nucleotide UMI was added during approximately 3 barcoding PCR cycles, followed by a second PCR with Illumina adapter primers. AMPure XP beads were used to purify the libraries, and library quality was checked on a Fragment Analyzer using the HS NGS Fragment kit. An Illumina MiniSeq mid-output kit with approximately 21% PhiX and 150 cycles of paired-end reads was used for sequencing. Under the source paper's analysis protocol: Reads were processed with MIGEC version 1.2.9 to group reads by UMI and build error-corrected consensus sequences. For post-processing, modified scripts from VDJtools version 1.2.1 were used together with the tcR R package. Clone calls in TCRdb were regenerated from the public reads with CATT, after which identical DNA sequences shared one row. The V and J calls shown here were made by TCRdb, not taken from the authors' results. The sample table holds approximately 5,000 delta-chain clones, of which around 12% were seen once. Of the sample, 52% falls within the top ten clones.

The receptor's source is a human donor in good health. Here the chain combines TRDV2 and TRDJ1; 10 central bases correspond to TRDD3. The sample taken for sequencing was gamma-delta T cells enriched from blood buffy coat, or unenriched PBMCs (not recorded which). The DNA is TGTGCCTGTGACACCGTCCGGGGGATACGCGAAAACATGTACACCGATAAACTCACCTTT. This sequence encodes CACDTVRGIRENMYTDKLTF.